A selection of T cell receptor beta chains follows, all from one sample in a study of blood T cells in healthy people across ages. TCRdb redid the calling of the 5' RACE reads with MiXCR, one entry per CDR3 protein. Seen here are about 640,000 distinct CDR3 sequences, about 30% observed once, and the top ten hold about a sixth. Sequenced material: blood. These receptors were taken from a woman at least 80 years old in good health. Each CDR3 is given with its conserved first and last residue. D genes are given only for firm matches. A clone size is listed for some rows: how often the clone was seen (once, few, many), or a class if it is expanded.

NA	many	TRBJ2-3	TRBV4-1	TGCGCCAGCAGCCGAGATCAGGCGGGAACGCAGTATTTT	CASSRDQAGTQYF
NA	many	TRBJ2-7	TRBV6-6	TGTGCCAGCAGTTACTCTGGGCAGGGGAGGACCTACGAGCAGTACTTC	CASSYSGQGRTYEQYF
TRBD2	once	TRBJ2-3	TRBV29-1	TGCAGCGTTGAGGATGGGACTAGCGGGAGCACAGATACGCAGTATTTT	CSVEDGTSGSTDTQYF
TRBD2	NA	TRBJ2-3	TRBV3-1	TGTGCCAGCAGCCAAACGGGGGGAGGGGATACGCAGTATTTT	CASSQTGGGDTQYF
TRBD1	NA	TRBJ2-2	TRBV6-4	TGTGCCAGCAGAAGGGACAGGTCCACCGGGGAGCTGTTTTTT	CASRRDRSTGELFF
NA	many	TRBJ2-7	TRBV28	TGTGCCAGCAGCCTCCCGCAGGGCCTCACCTACGAGCAGTACTTC	CASSLPQGLTYEQYF
NA	NA	TRBJ1-2	TRBV6-6	TGTGCCAGCAGTTACATGGGAGATGGCTACACCTTC	CASSYMGDGYTF
NA	few	TRBJ1-5	TRBV7-9	TGTGCCAGCAGTCTGGGGGAATATCAGCCCCAGCATTTT	CASSLGEYQPQHF
NA	many	TRBJ2-6	TRBV5-4	TGTGCCAGCAGCCGGCGAAGCTCTGGGGCCAACGTCCTGACTTTC	CASSRRSSGANVLTF
NA	many	TRBJ2-7	TRBV9	TGTGCCAGCAGCGTAGGGGGTGGGGGCGAGCAGTACTTC	CASSVGGGGEQYF
NA	many	TRBJ2-2	TRBV20-1	TGCAGTGCTAGTAGGTTTAGCGCCGGGGAGCTGTTTTTT	CSASRFSAGELFF
NA	NA	TRBJ2-7	TRBV7-9	TGCGCCAGCAGCTTAGGAGTAGGGGAGACCCTCTACGAGCAGTACTTC	CASSLGVGETLYEQYF
NA	many	TRBJ2-7	TRBV6-5	TGTGCCAGCAGTTACAGGCCGACCTACGAGCAGTACTTC	CASSYRPTYEQYF
NA	once	TRBJ2-3	TRBV2	TGTGCCAGCGATGGAGGGAGAATTTCTAACACAGATACGCAGTATTTT	CASDGGRISNTDTQYF
NA	NA	TRBJ1-2	TRBV7-2	TGTGCCAGCAGCCGGACACCGATGATTGGCGGCTACACCTTC	CASSRTPMIGGYTF
NA	NA	TRBJ2-5	TRBV12-3/TRBV12-4	TGTGCCAGCAGTCCAGCCGGGCTCCGGGACGGAGAGACCCAGTACTTC	CASSPAGLRDGETQYF
TRBD2	NA	TRBJ2-7	TRBV19	TGTGCCAGTAGTACGGGACTAGCGGGAGGACGCGAGCAGTACTTC	CASSTGLAGGREQYF
NA	many	TRBJ1-5	TRBV28	TGTGCCAGCAGTTTGGGCCAGGGGTTCAGGCAGCCCCAGCATTTT	CASSLGQGFRQPQHF
NA	many	TRBJ1-5	TRBV20-1	TGCAGTGCTAAGTCAGGCGGTCGTAATCAGCCCCAGCATTTT	CSAKSGGRNQPQHF
NA	NA	TRBJ2-7	TRBV6-5	TGTGCCAGCAGTTACAGTCGAAATTCCTACGAGCAGTACTTC	CASSYSRNSYEQYF
TRBD2	once	TRBJ2-2	TRBV7-3	TGTGCCAGCAGCCGGCGGACTAGTATGGGCGGGGAGCTGTTTTTT	CASSRRTSMGGELFF
NA	NA	TRBJ2-4	TRBV5-1	TGCGCCAGCAGCTCCACAGGGTCGTTTGGGAATGAGCAGTACTTC	CASSSTGSFGNEQYF
NA	many	TRBJ1-1	TRBV9	TGTGCCAGCAGCGTAGCTCTACGGGGAACTGAAGCTTTCTTT	CASSVALRGTEAFF
TRBD1	once	TRBJ2-5	TRBV3-1	TGTGCCAGCAGCCCGACAGGGAATGGAGGAGAGCAGTACTTC	CASSPTGNGGEQYF
NA	NA	TRBJ1-6	TRBV5-6	TGTGCCTGCAGCTTGCTACAGGGTTATAATTCACCCCTCCACTTT	CACSLLQGYNSPLHF
TRBD2	NA	TRBJ2-2	TRBV30	TGTGCCTGGAGTCAAATAGCGGGGAACACCGGGGAGCTGTTTTTT	CAWSQIAGNTGELFF
TRBD2	NA	TRBJ2-3	TRBV20-1	TGCAGTGCTGAACTAGCGGGGGGGCAAACGCAGTATTTT	CSAELAGGQTQYF
TRBD1	NA	TRBJ2-7	TRBV14	TGTGCCAGCAGCCAAGATCCCGGGACAGGGGGCTCCTACGAGCAGTACTTC	CASSQDPGTGGSYEQYF
NA	NA	TRBJ2-7	TRBV5-1	TGCGCCAGCAGCTTGGTTCCCCCCGGACAGCGTACCCATGAGCAGTACTTC	CASSLVPPGQRTHEQYF